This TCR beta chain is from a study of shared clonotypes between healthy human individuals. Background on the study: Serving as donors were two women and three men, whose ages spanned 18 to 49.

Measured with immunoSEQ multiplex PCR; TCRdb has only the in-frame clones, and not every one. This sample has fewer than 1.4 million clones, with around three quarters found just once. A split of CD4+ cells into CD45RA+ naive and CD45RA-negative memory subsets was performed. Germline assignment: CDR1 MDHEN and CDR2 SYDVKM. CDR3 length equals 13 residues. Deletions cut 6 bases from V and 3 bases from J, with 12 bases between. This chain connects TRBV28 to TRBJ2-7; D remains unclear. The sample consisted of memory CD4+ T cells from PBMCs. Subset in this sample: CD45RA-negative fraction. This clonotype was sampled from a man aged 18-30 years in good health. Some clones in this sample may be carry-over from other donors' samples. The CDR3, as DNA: TGTGCCAGCAGCACCCCAAACAGCTACGAGCAGTACTTC. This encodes CASSTPNSYEQYF.